The clone carrying this TCR beta chain was seen only a few times. Its target is unknown. The data derive from a study of identical twins. MiXCR was run by TCRdb on the 5' RACE reads, yielding one entry per CDR3 protein. Among 500,000 to 650,000 distinct CDR3 sequences listed, more than 20% were seen once. The CDR3 spans 15 residues. Germline V gene lookup returns CDR1 DFQATT and CDR2 SNEGSKA (reference sequence). V lost 5 bases, J lost 6 bases, and 10 bases stayed unmatched. Study-level results: The authors drew conclusions from cross-sectional statistical analysis rather than following the same donors. Twin pairs had excess sharing that was weaker in beta out-of-frame sequences. Invariant MAIT and iNKT cells may have partly biased zero-insertion analyses.

Each donor was a healthy Caucasian. This same sample was also taken into another study, of yellow fever vaccine responses in identical twins.

The V and J genes are TRBV20-1 and TRBJ1-4; 9 bases map to TRBD1. This receptor was obtained from a young woman in good health. Sequencing used CD4+ T cells sorted from blood. The CDR3, as DNA: TGCAGTGCTTCCCCGGACAGGGGACGGCATGAAAAACTGTTTTTT. It is translated as CSASPDRGRHEKLFF.